Each of the 5 T cell receptor beta chains below was sequenced from the same sample in a study of T cell clonality in common variable immunodeficiency. Sequencing used immunoSEQ multiplex PCR; TCRdb keeps in-frame clones, though not all of them. The table lists 30,000 to 40,000 clones, with no singletons. What was sequenced was peripheral blood mononuclear cells. These receptors all stem from a person between 18 and 75 years old in good health.

About this clone: The read is 3 residues too short to cover the CDR3 end, so that end is filled in from the germline J gene. The rearrangement links TRBV18 to TRBJ1-1; D remains unclear. Per germline, CDR1 KGHSH and CDR2 LQKENI. The CDR3 length is 14 residues. The sequenced part of the CDR3 DNA is TGTGCCAGCTCATCAGCGGTAGCCAAAAACATT. It specifies CASSSAVAKNI. The entire CDR3 protein reads CASSSAVAKNIAFF.

This clone has ten or more counts. The read stops 3 residues short of the end of the CDR3; the missing end is completed from the germline J gene. The chain has TRBV10-1 and TRBJ2-1; D gene uncertain. Germline V CDR1 and CDR2: WNHNN, SYGVQD (reference sequence). This CDR3 is 13 amino acids long. The V gene lost 4 bases and the J gene lost 4 bases, with 8 bases spanning the gap. CDR3 sequence reads: CASSAQAYNEQFF. CDR3 bases read: TGCGCCAGCAGTGCCCAGGCATACAATGAG.

This clone was picked up many times. The read gets to within 3 residues of the CDR3 end, and the germline J gene fills in the rest. The chain carries TRBV20-1 and TRBJ1-4, with D hard to call. The V and J ends lost 1 base and 6 bases respectively, with 12 bases between them. The CDR3 is 14 residues long. CDR1 is DFQATT and CDR2 is SNEGSKA in the germline V gene (reference sequence). CDR3 sequence reads: CSARGGYEDEKLFF. The sequenced CDR3 bases are TGCAGTGCTAGAGGAGGGTATGAGGATGAAAAA.

This clone was picked up many times. Read coverage stops 3 residues before the CDR3 terminus; the germline J gene supplies the remainder. The chain carries TRBV11-2 and TRBJ1-4; 8 nucleotides match TRBD1. V lost 4 bases and J lost 8; bases outside the gene matches: 6. Germline assignment: CDR1 SGHAT and CDR2 FQNNGV. The CDR3 runs 14 residues. This CDR3 reads CASSSQGASEKLFF. Incomplete CDR3 DNA: TGTGCCAGCAGCTCTCAGGGGGCTTCGGAAAAA. The complete variable domain, with remaining parts taken from reference TRBV11-2 and TRBJ1-4, reads EAGVAQSPRYKIIEKRQSVAFWCNPISGHATLYWYQQILGQGPKLLIQFQNNGVVDDSQLPKDRFSAERLKGVDSTLKIQPAKLEDSAVYLCASSSQGASEKLFFGSGTQLSVL.

Many counts were recorded for this clone. The read halts 3 residues ahead of the CDR3 end, with the missing end drawn from the germline J gene. This chain uses TRBV7-2 with TRBJ2-5; the match to TRBD1 covers 8 bases. Germline CDR1 reads SGHTA; CDR2 reads FQGNSA. This CDR3 is built from 15 residues. The V and J ends lost 7 bases and 1 base, in that order; junction bases with no gene match: 8. Incomplete CDR3 DNA: TGTGCCAGCATAGACAGGGGATGGAGCCAAGAGACC. This translates into CASIDRGWSQET. The CDR3 reads in full as CASIDRGWSQETQYF.